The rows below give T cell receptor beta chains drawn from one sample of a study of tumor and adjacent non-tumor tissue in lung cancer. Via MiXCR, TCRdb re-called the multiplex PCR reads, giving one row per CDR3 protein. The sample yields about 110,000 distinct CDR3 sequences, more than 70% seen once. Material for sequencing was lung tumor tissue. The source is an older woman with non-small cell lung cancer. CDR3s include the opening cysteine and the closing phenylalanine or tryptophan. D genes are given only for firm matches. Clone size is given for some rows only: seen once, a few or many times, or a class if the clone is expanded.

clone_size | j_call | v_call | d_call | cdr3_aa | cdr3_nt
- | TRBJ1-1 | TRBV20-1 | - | CSARESGARRTEAFF | TGCAGTGCTAGAGAGTCGGGGGCTCGTCGGACCGAAGCTTTCTTT
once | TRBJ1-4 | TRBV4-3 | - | CASSPRGSGTIEILFF | TGCGCCAGCAGCCCAAGAGGGTCAGGAACCATCGAAATACTGTTTTTT
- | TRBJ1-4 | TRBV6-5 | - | CASSRVHKGGEKLFF | TGTGCGAGCAGCCGTGTCCACAAGGGAGGTGAAAAACTGTTTTTT
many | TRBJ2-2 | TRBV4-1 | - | CASSQDPLGGWGTGELFF | TGCGCCAGCAGCCAAGACCCCTTAGGCGGGTGGGGGACCGGGGAGCTGTTTTTT
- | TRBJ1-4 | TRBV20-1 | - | CSSRFGEPGRGATNEKLFF | TGCAGTTCTAGATTTGGGGAGCCCGGGAGGGGTGCAACTAATGAAAAACTGTTTTTT
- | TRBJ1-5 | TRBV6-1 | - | CVGSEGKTAGSNQPHHF | TGTGTCGGCAGTGAGGGTAAGACGGCGGGGAGCAATCAGCCCCATCATTTT
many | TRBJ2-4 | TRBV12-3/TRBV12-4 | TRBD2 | CASRMGLAENIQYF | TGTGCCAGCAGGATGGGACTAGCGGAAAACATTCAGTACTTC
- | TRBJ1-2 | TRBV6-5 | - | CESSYSFERYGYTF | TGTGAAAGCAGTTACTCGTTCGAGCGCTATGGCTATACCTTC
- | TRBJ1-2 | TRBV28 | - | CASSLYTSGYGYTF | TGTGCCAGCAGTTTATATACATCAGGGTATGGCTACACCTTC
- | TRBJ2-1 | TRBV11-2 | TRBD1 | CSSSSRDRSYNEQFF | TGTTCCAGCAGCTCCCGGGACAGATCCTACAATGAGCAGTTCTTC
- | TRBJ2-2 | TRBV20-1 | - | CSARVADTNTGELFF | TGCAGTGCCAGGGTGGCAGATACGAACACCGGGGAGCTGTTTTTT
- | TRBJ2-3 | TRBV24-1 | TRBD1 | CATSERTGVTDTQYF | TGTGCCACCAGTGAGAGGACAGGGGTCACAGATACGCAGTATTTT
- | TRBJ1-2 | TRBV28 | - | CACSSPGRDKHYVYIF | TGTGCCTGCAGTTCCCCTGGGAGGGATAAACACTATGTCTACATCTTC
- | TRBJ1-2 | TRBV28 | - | CASSLHRDLGGYTF | TGTGCCAGCAGTTTACACAGGGATCTGGGGGGCTACACCTTC
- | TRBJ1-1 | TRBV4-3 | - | CASSQTGRSITEAFF | TGCGCCAGCAGCCAAACCGGACGGTCGATCACTGAAGCTTTCTTT
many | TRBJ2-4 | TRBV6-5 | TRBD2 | CASSARGNKNIQYF | TGTGCCAGCAGTGCGCGGGGGAATAAAAACATTCAGTACTTC
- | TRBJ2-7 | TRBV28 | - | CASQVWGGTYEQYF | TGTGCCAGCCAAGTATGGGGCGGCACCTACGAGCAGTACTTC
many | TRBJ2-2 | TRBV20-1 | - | CSAPTYSGSTGELFF | TGCAGTGCTCCTACCTATAGCGGTAGCACCGGGGAGCTGTTTTTT
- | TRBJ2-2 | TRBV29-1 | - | CSVGPPRGELFF | TGCAGCGTAGGACCACCCAGGGGGGAGCTGTTTTTT
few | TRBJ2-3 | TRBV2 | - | CASNSENTQYF | TGTGCCAGCAACTCTGAAAATACGCAGTATTTT
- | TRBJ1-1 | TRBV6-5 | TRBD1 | CASWDTGVWNTEAFF | TGTGCCAGCTGGGATACAGGGGTCTGGAACACTGAAGCTTTCTTT
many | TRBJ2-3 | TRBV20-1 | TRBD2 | CSARGLAGGSTYTQYF | TGCAGTGCTAGAGGTTTAGCGGGGGGAAGCACATATACGCAGTATTTT
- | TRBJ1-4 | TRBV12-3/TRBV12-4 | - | CASSFSGGSEKLFF | TGTGCCAGCAGTTTTAGTGGAGGGAGTGAAAAACTGTTTTTT
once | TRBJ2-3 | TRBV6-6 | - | CTSSYSRLGGLDTQYF | TGTACCAGCAGTTACTCGCGGCTAGGTGGCTTAGATACGCAGTATTTT
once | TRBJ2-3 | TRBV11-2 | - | CANSLRQGDTDTQYF | TGTGCCAACAGCTTACGACAAGGGGATACAGATACGCAGTATTTT
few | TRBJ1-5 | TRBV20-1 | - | CSAGRRNQPQHF | TGCAGTGCCGGGAGGCGCAATCAGCCCCAGCATTTT
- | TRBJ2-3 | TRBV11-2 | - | CASILEGGQPQYF | TGTGCCAGCATCTTGGAGGGAGGCCAGCCCCAGTATTTT